Below, one TCR beta chain is given with its context. The antigen this receptor binds is unknown. Base qualities are not at hand, and no much larger clone is one base apart. Libraries were made using the immunoSEQ multiplex PCR assay. The clones in this table, taken by TCRdb from immuneACCESS, are in-frame only. Not every clone is retained; where verified, under half of the shortfall comes from an unresolved V gene, and the cause of the rest is unknown. This sample is represented by around 90,000 clones; 85% to 90% of them were singletons. Approximately 2.1% of the sample comes from the top ten. This specimen belongs to a study of control samples from healthy donors and cancer patients (dated by TCRdb to about 2020). CDR1 GTSNPN and CDR2 SVGIG are derived from the germline V gene (reference sequence). A distance of 7 bases separates the germline ends of V and J, which lose 1 base and 0 bases respectively. The CDR3, from cysteine to phenylalanine, totals 14 residues. Only the CDR3 region is kept as DNA, spanning 42 bases read in frame from base 1.

This receptor was obtained from a woman aged 40 to 49 in good health. Sequenced: blood. The chain employs TRBV30 and TRBJ1-3; TRBD1 could be the D gene, as 5 bases match. The CDR3 sequence is CAWSADTSGNTIYF. DNA sequence: TGTGCCTGGAGTGCGGACACCTCTGGAAACACCATATATTTT.